These 7 T cell receptor beta chains were sequenced from one sample in a study of cytotoxic CD8 clonotypes in ibrutinib-treated CLL. Some clones are missing from TCRdb's copy, which holds only in-frame ones; the method was immunoSEQ multiplex PCR. The data show approximately 280,000 clones, with less than 85% seen just once and 5.6% held by the top ten. The sample was PBMCs, taken at disease progression, from a patient treated with ibrutinib. Source of these receptors: a human donor with chronic lymphocytic leukemia.

This chain joins TRBV19 and TRBJ2-7; 8 bases match TRBD1. This CDR3 comprises 14 residues. In germline, CDR1 is LNHDA, CDR2 SQIVND (reference sequence). V was pared by 3 bases and J by 4 bases, with 5 bases of the junction left unmatched. The CDR3 here is CASSISGGGYEQYF. The CDR3 DNA is TGTGCCAGTAGTATTTCAGGGGGCGGTTACGAGCAGTACTTC.

This clone was observed once. The rearrangement links TRBV5-6 to TRBJ2-5, with no clear D. This CDR3 has 16 amino acids. V lost 1 base and J 6 bases, leaving 19 bases between the germline ends. Germline V CDR1 and CDR2: SGHDT, YYEEEE. CDR3 sequence: CASSLPPWASRQTQYF. DNA for the CDR3: TGTGCCAGCAGCTTGCCTCCCTGGGCTAGTCGACAGACCCAGTACTTC.

This clone was found once. J is TRBJ1-5 and V is TRBV10-3, with D unresolved. Trimming removed 8 bases from V and 0 bases from J, with 8 bases in between. The CDR3 spans 13 residues. The germline CDR1 and CDR2 sequences are ENHRY and SYGVKD. CDR3 amino acids: CAISANSNQPQHF. CDR3 in DNA: TGTGCCATCTCGGCTAATAGCAATCAGCCCCAGCATTTT.

This chain links TRBV5-1 with TRBJ2-3; D is unresolved. Germline V gives CDR1 SGHRS, CDR2 YFSETQ. The CDR3 contains 14 residues. V lost 1 base and J 1 base, leaving 7 bases between the germline ends. The chain's CDR3 is CASSLSSGTDTQYF. The CDR3 DNA reads as TGCGCCAGCAGCTTGTCTTCTGGCACAGATACGCAGTATTTT. Filled out from reference TRBV5-1 and TRBJ2-3, the complete variable domain reads KAGVTQTPRYLIKTRGQQVTLSCSPISGHRSVSWYQQTPGQGLQFLFEYFSETQRNKGNFPGRFSGRQFSNSRSEMNVSTLELGDSALYLCASSLSSGTDTQYFGPGTRLTVL.

This clone was picked up many times. This sequence joins TRBV6-1 and TRBJ2-7; D perhaps matches TRBD2 (5 bases). This CDR3 is 14 amino acids long. CDR1 and CDR2 from the germline V gene are MNHNS and SASEGT. V was cut by 4 bases and J by 7 bases, with 17 bases left in between. CDR3 nucleotide sequence: TGTGCCAGCAGTGCCTCAGGACTCCTCTGGGAGCAGTACTTC. It translates to CASSASGLLWEQYF.

This clone was detected once. The rearrangement links TRBV7-2 to TRBJ2-1; D is unclear. The V gene's germline CDR1 is SGHTA and CDR2 FQGNSA. V shed 5 bases and J shed 2 bases, with 13 bases lying between them. The CDR3 is 15 residues long. In nucleotides, the CDR3 is TGTGCCAGCAGCCCCTACCCCGAGGCCTACAATGAGCAGTTCTTC. Amino acids: CASSPYPEAYNEQFF.

The V and J genes are TRBV13 and TRBJ2-5, with D possibly matching TRBD1 (6 bases). Trimming cost V 4 bases and J 3 bases, with 12 bases left between them. The V gene's germline CDR1 is PRHDT and CDR2 FYEKMQ (reference sequence). This CDR3 contains 14 residues. The CDR3 reads CASSSTGLEETQYF. Here the CDR3 DNA reads TGTGCCAGCAGCTCCACAGGGCTGGAAGAGACCCAGTACTTC.